This T cell receptor (beta chain) was obtained from a study of OX40 agonist ivuxolimab in advanced cancers. Across the study: The study treated patients with ivuxolimab, an agonistic anti-OX40 (CD134) antibody.

This clone was seen only once. This CDR3 is 15 amino acids long. V was clipped by 6 bases and J by 0 bases, with 13 bases between them. Germline V gene sequence: CDR1 PRHDT, CDR2 FYEKMQ (reference sequence). Here immunoSEQ multiplex PCR was the method, and the copy in TCRdb shows in-frame clones only, minus some. The sample holds approximately 25,000 clones, 77% seen once. The starting material was CD4+ or CD8+ T cells sorted from blood, obtained in a trial of the OX40 agonist ivuxolimab. The sequence was collected from an adult with an advanced solid tumor such as melanoma, head and neck, liver or kidney cancer. This sequence joins TRBV13 and TRBJ2-3, with D possibly TRBD2 on 6 matching bases. CDR3 region: CASSPLAFSTDTQYF. In DNA form, the CDR3 reads TGTGCCAGCAGTCCGCTAGCGTTTAGCACAGATACGCAGTATTTT.